This TCR beta chain was obtained from a study of blood T cell repertoires in COVID-19. Background on the study: Acute-phase and convalescent COVID-19 samples originated in the United States, Italy and Spain. T cells, B-cell-depleted T cells, or PBMCs provided the cDNA or gDNA that served as material.

The protocol was immunoSEQ multiplex PCR, while the TCRdb copy is restricted to in-frame clones and leaves out a portion. The profile shows roughly 40,000 clones, more than 90% of them singletons. This clone is a singleton in its sample. CDR3 length equals 17 residues. Germline lookup yields CDR1 SGHNT and CDR2 YENEEA. V was pared by 0 bases and J by 5 bases, with 8 bases of the junction left unmatched. The sequenced sample was peripheral blood. V and J are TRBV11-3 and TRBJ2-1; 9 bases fit TRBD1. This receptor was obtained from a human donor in a cohort sampled during active COVID-19. Here the CDR3 DNA reads TGTGCCAGCAGCTTAGATTTCGGGACAGGGCTACACAATGAGCAGTTCTTC. It encodes CASSLDFGTGLHNEQFF.